Sequencing of this T cell receptor beta chain was carried out in a study of molecular identifiers for immune sequencing clone quantification. The CDR3 has 14 amino acids. Germline values: CDR1 SGHAT, CDR2 FQNNGV. J was trimmed by 2 bases and V by 5 bases; bases with no gene match: 6. Both previously described methods and listed TCR primers were employed to make bulk TCR libraries. Via MiXCR, TCRdb re-called the PCR reads, giving one row per CDR3 protein. The sample has fewer than 350,000 distinct CDR3 sequences; over 20% are singletons. At least ten counts were recorded for this clonotype. Its antigen is unknown. The authors sorted naive CD8 T cells as CD8+CD4-CCR7+CD45RA+. Overall study findings and caveats: Among effectors, clones above 20 RNA copies held over 98% of molecules; among naive cells, under 1%.

The source of this sequence is a human donor in good health. Some libraries in this study had Jurkat cell RNA spiked in. Sample: naive CD8+ T cells from blood, with Jurkat cell RNA spiked in. Subset meaning: FACS-sorted CD8+CD4-CCR7+CD45RA+ naive T cells. The chain is built from TRBV11-2 and TRBJ2-7; TRBD1 matches 7 bases. The CDR3 coding sequence is TGTGCCAGCAGCCCCGTGACAGGGCCCTACGAGCAGTACTTC. Translating it yields CASSPVTGPYEQYF.